The 20 T cell receptor beta chains below come from one sample, sequenced in a study of T-cell reconstitution after alpha-beta-depleted transplantation in children. Molecular barcoding with unique molecular identifiers was used for the TCRbeta library. TCRdb recomputed calls from the PCR reads with MiXCR, one row per CDR3 protein. The profile shows roughly 790,000 distinct CDR3 sequences, roughly 15% of them singletons. This specimen was PBMCs, mostly from graft donor cells, taken 360 days after TCRalphabeta/CD19-depleted stem cell transplant. The receptor set was obtained from a male patient under 18 who had a stem cell transplant for acute lymphoblastic leukemia, so the T cells may come from the graft donor.

A few counts support this clonotype. This chain links TRBV27 with TRBJ2-7; 7 bases are a match to TRBD2. The trim removed 10 bases at V and 2 bases at J, leaving 8 bases unmatched. Germline-derived CDR1 and CDR2 are MNHEY and SMNVEV (reference sequence). CDR3 size: 13 residues. CDR3 region: CATSERGTYEQYF. In DNA form, the CDR3 reads TGTGCCACTTCGGAGCGGGGAACCTACGAGCAGTACTTC.

The rearrangement uses TRBV4-1 and TRBJ2-7, with 11 bases lining up with TRBD2. From germline, CDR1 is MGHRA and CDR2 YSYEKL. V gave up 1 base and J gave up 5 bases; unmatched junction bases: 4. The CDR3 is made up of 15 amino acids. This chain's CDR3 is CASSQGQGLADEQYF. CDR3 nucleotide sequence: TGCGCCAGCAGCCAAGGACAGGGACTAGCGGACGAGCAGTACTTC.

The chain uses TRBV7-9 and TRBJ1-5; D gene unclear. Germline V gene lookup returns CDR1 SEHNR and CDR2 FQNEAQ (reference sequence). Trimming took 4 bases from V and 3 from J, leaving 10 bases between them. The CDR3 has 14 amino acids. CDR3 DNA: TGTGCCAGCAGCTCCACAGCCGACAATCAGCCCCAGCATTTT. It codes for CASSSTADNQPQHF.

This sequence joins TRBV12-3 or TRBV12-4 and TRBJ1-1; 9 bases are a match to TRBD1. The CDR3 is made up of 14 amino acids. The ends lost 7 bases at V and 1 base at J; junction bases unmatched: 4. DNA of the CDR3: TGTGCCAGCACCAGGACAGGGGCGAACACTGAAGCTTTCTTT. This gives the protein CASTRTGANTEAFF.

The chain links TRBV30 to TRBJ2-2; D gene ambiguous. The germline CDR1 and CDR2 sequences are GTSNPN and SVGIG (reference sequence). V lost 4 bases and J 9 bases, leaving 18 bases between the germline ends. CDR3 length: 14 amino acids. The CDR3 region has the DNA TGTGCCTGGAACCCCCAGGTCATCGGCAGGGAGCTGTTTTTT. This sequence encodes CAWNPQVIGRELFF.

This clonotype was recorded many times. The genes are TRBV5-1 and TRBJ2-7; maybe TRBD2 (7 bases). Per the germline V gene, CDR1 is SGHRS and CDR2 is YFSETQ. This CDR3 comprises 18 residues. The V and J ends lost 0 bases and 3 bases respectively, with 22 bases between them. This chain's CDR3 is CASSLAREGGVSVYEQYF. In nucleotides, the CDR3 is TGCGCCAGCAGCTTGGCCAGAGAGGGGGGGGTCTCTGTCTACGAGCAGTACTTC.

The chain links TRBV12-3 or TRBV12-4 to TRBJ2-2; D could derive from TRBD1 or TRBD2 (5 bases each). The CDR3 is 13 residues long. V dropped 5 bases and J dropped 6 bases, with 10 bases sitting between them. DNA of the CDR3: TGTGCCAGCAGTGGGGGTGCCCCCGGGGAGCTGTTTTTT. Residues: CASSGGAPGELFF.

This clonotype was observed a handful of times. The chain employs TRBV2 and TRBJ1-6, with D maybe TRBD1 (5 bases). The CDR3 extends over 17 amino acids. Germline lookup yields CDR1 SNHLY and CDR2 FYNNEI. Trimming pared 6 bases from V and 8 bases from J, leaving 23 bases between. CDR3 sequence reads: CASSPVGTLPKDSPLHF. The CDR3 region has the DNA TGTGCCAGCAGCCCCGTCGGGACTTTACCAAAAGATTCACCCCTCCACTTT. Together with reference TRBV2 and TRBJ1-6, the CDR3 gives the full variable domain: EPEVTQTPSHQVTQMGQEVILRCVPISNHLYFYWYRQILGQKVEFLVSFYNNEISEKSEIFDDQFSVERPDGSNFTLKIRSTKLEDSAMYFCASSPVGTLPKDSPLHFGNGTRLTVT.

This clonotype came up a few times. The CDR3 spells CASSQPPTAWSNEQFF. CDR3 sequence (DNA): TGTGCCAGCAGTCAACCCCCTACGGCTTGGTCCAATGAGCAGTTCTTC. The chain is built from TRBV12-3 or TRBV12-4 and TRBJ2-1, with unresolved D. Between the trimmed V and J ends, which lost 5 bases and 6 bases, there was a span of 20 bases. CDR3 length: 16 amino acids.

This clonotype turned up a few times. The chain has TRBV6-4 and TRBJ1-1; possibly TRBD1 for D (5 bases). Trimming took 3 bases from V and 9 from J, leaving 14 bases between them. The CDR3 is 13 residues long. Germline values: CDR1 MRHNA, CDR2 SNTAGT. In DNA form, the CDR3 reads TGTGCCAGCAGTGAAGGCTACAGGTCAAAAGCTTTCTTT. Protein sequence: CASSEGYRSKAFF.

This clonotype appeared a few times. The chain uses TRBV3-1 and TRBJ1-5, with D maybe TRBD1 (5 bases). Germline loops: CDR1 LGHDT, CDR2 YNNKEL (reference sequence). The CDR3 covers 14 residues. Trimming removed 3 bases at V and 5 bases at J, with 11 bases between. CDR3 region: CASSHGTGYQPQHF. CDR3 DNA sequence: TGTGCCAGCAGCCATGGGACGGGGTATCAGCCCCAGCATTTT.

This clonotype turned up a few times. This chain connects TRBV20-1 to TRBJ2-7, with 7 bases lining up with TRBD2. This CDR3 has 13 residues. The V gene end was trimmed by 3 bases and the J gene end by 3 bases; junction bases not matched to a gene: 5. Per the germline V gene, CDR1 is DFQATT and CDR2 is SNEGSKA (reference sequence). The CDR3 coding sequence is TGCAGTGCTAGTAGGCTAGCGGTCTACGAGCAGTACTTC. Protein sequence: CSASRLAVYEQYF.

This clonotype was recorded many times. This rearrangement joins TRBV20-1 to TRBJ2-7; TRBD1 might be the D (6 bases). V lost 0 bases and J lost 3, with 12 bases in between. The CDR3 sequence is 14 residues long. Per germline, CDR1 DFQATT and CDR2 SNEGSKA (reference sequence). Written as DNA, the CDR3 is TGCAGTGCTAGAGAAACAGGGCCGATCTACGAGCAGTACTTC. Amino acid sequence: CSARETGPIYEQYF.

This clonotype was recorded many times. The gene calls are TRBV4-1 and TRBJ2-7; 14 bases align to TRBD2. This CDR3 region has 17 residues. Germline lookup yields CDR1 MGHRA and CDR2 YSYEKL. The junction had 9 bases not matched to a gene; V was cut back by 4 bases and J by 4 bases. The CDR3 region is CASSRLSGTSGRYEQYF. DNA for the CDR3: TGCGCCAGCAGCCGGCTTTCCGGGACTAGCGGGAGATACGAGCAGTACTTC.

This clonotype has a single count. The V call is TRBV10-2, the J call TRBJ2-2; D possibly corresponds to TRBD2 (7 bases). CDR3 length equals 14 residues. Germline CDR1 and CDR2: WSHSY and SAAADI. V lost 7 bases and J 7 bases, leaving 16 bases between the germline ends. The CDR3 bases are TGCGCCAGCACCGAGGGGGGGGGTCACGGGGAGCTGTTTTTT. Encoded protein: CASTEGGGHGELFF.

The chain links TRBV12-3 or TRBV12-4 to TRBJ2-1, with TRBD2 matching 15 bases. This CDR3 has 17 residues. V lost 7 bases and J lost 3; bases outside the gene matches: 7. The CDR3 loop is CASTGTSGRRNYNEQFF. CDR3 DNA: TGTGCCAGCACCGGGACTAGCGGGAGGAGAAACTACAATGAGCAGTTCTTC.

This rearrangement joins TRBV5-6 to TRBJ1-2; D may be TRBD1 (6 bases). The germline gives CDR1 SGHDT, CDR2 YYEEEE. The length of the CDR3 is 14 residues. The V end lost 4 bases, the J end lost 2 bases, and 12 bases lay between the germline ends. CDR3: CASSQGRGNYGYTF. The CDR3 DNA sequence: TGTGCCAGCAGCCAGGGCAGGGGAAACTATGGCTACACCTTC.

As for this clonotype: Since the CDR3 does not end with the conserved phenylalanine or tryptophan, this likely comes from a read error. V and J are TRBV5-1 and TRBJ1-6; the D gene is possibly TRBD1 (6 bases). Deletions cut 7 bases from V and 10 bases from J, with 15 bases between. The CDR3 totals 13 residues. Germline V gives CDR1 SGHRS, CDR2 YFSETQ. CDR3 amino acids: CASSTTGFSPLHS. The CDR3 DNA reads as TGCGCCAGCTCAACTACAGGGTTCTCACCCCTCCACTCT.

This clonotype was recorded many times. The rearrangement joins TRBV21-1 to TRBJ2-7; the table assigns TRBD2, which was not confirmed against the DNA. TRBV21-1 is a listed pseudogene. The CDR3 sequence is 14 residues long. The CDR3 reads CASRKRAGLDEQYF. As DNA, the CDR3 is TGTGCCAGCAGGAAGCGAGCGGGACTCGACGAGCAGTACTTC.

The rearrangement joins TRBV14 to TRBJ1-1, with a tentative D call TRBD1 (6 bases). The CDR3 consists of 21 residues. Trimming took off 3 bases at V and 0 bases at J, with 29 bases between the two ends. The germline gives CDR1 SGHDN, CDR2 FVKESK. CDR3 nucleotides: TGTGCCAGCAGCCACGCCTTGTTGCTCGCCAGTGGGGGGGACATGAACACTGAAGCTTTCTTT. Translated, it gives CASSHALLLASGGDMNTEAFF.